The clone carrying this T cell receptor beta chain was counted a few times. As yet, its antigen is unknown. These data are taken from a study of CD8 T cells in ankylosing spondylitis. Findings and caveats of the study: Apparently characteristic of ankylosing spondylitis blood was a TCR beta motif (fewer than 10 highly homologous variants).

TCRdb independently ran MiXCR on the 5' RACE reads; one entry per CDR3 protein. This table has some 840,000 distinct CDR3 sequences, 12% appearing once. The germline gives CDR1 KGHSH, CDR2 LQKENI. The CDR3 sequence is 16 residues long. V lost 0 bases to trimming and J lost 0 bases, with 10 bases between them. Sample: blood, either unsorted or a sorted T cell fraction (not recorded which). The chain recombines TRBV18 with TRBJ2-3; D perhaps matches TRBD2 (6 bases). The clonotype originates from a male donor with ankylosing spondylitis. The CDR3 nucleotides read TGTGCCAGCTCACCACCTGGAGGGGTGAGCACAGATACGCAGTATTTT. Translated, it gives CASSPPGGVSTDTQYF.